Listed here is a single T cell receptor (beta chain). There is no known antigen for this receptor. No quality values exist for individual bases; no much larger clone is one base distant. The method was PCR. For sequencing, an Illumina HiSeq 4000 was employed. High-throughput sequencing was used to profile the CDR3 region of the TCR beta-chain in every patient. On the study's bioinformatics: A classifier to discriminate distant-metastatic papillary thyroid cancer patients was built from CDR3 differences across clinicopathological groups. The Shannon index was used to assess repertoire diversity, and the Morisita-Horn index was used to assess tumor-blood repertoire similarity. TCRdb's own reprocessing of the public reads used fastp at Q25 and MiXCR and kept productive beta chains. TCRdb's processing, not the authors', yielded these V and J calls. Across this sample there are approximately 44,000 clones, with 20% to 25% seen only once. The ten largest clones add up to more than 12% of the sample.

None of the patients had been given any treatment before thyroid surgery. Using T-cell receptor beta sequencing, the study looked back at clinical samples from patients collected from the early 2010s to the late 2010s. The sample comes from a study of metastatic and nonmetastatic thyroid tumors (dated by TCRdb to about 2020). Turning to the overall study: Repertoires from peripheral blood and from tumor or nodule tissue samples of malignant and benign thyroid patients were compared. Summary of the overall study and its limitations: In both blood and tumor samples, TCR beta diversity was reported to be significantly higher in malignant tumors than in benign nodules.

CDR1 SGHAT and CDR2 FQNNGV were looked up in the germline V gene. Including cysteine and phenylalanine, the CDR3 has 16 amino acids. Of all the DNA, just the CDR3 is kept, 48 bases in frame from base 1. V trim: 5 bases; J trim: 0 bases; unmatched bases: 10. The specimen sequenced was tumor tissue. The TCR was taken from a female donor with papillary thyroid cancer or a benign thyroid nodule (not recorded which). Some clones in this sample may be carry-over from other donors' samples. In this chain, TRBV11-2 is recombined with TRBJ2-7; the central 7 bases match TRBD1. The DNA sequence is as follows: TGTGCCAGCAGCCCAGGGGGAGTGCCGAGCTCCTACGAGCAGTACTTC. It specifies CASSPGGVPSSYEQYF. Joined to the reference TRBV11-2 and TRBJ2-7 proteins, this CDR3 gives the full variable domain: EAGVAQSPRYKIIEKRQSVAFWCNPISGHATLYWYQQILGQGPKLLIQFQNNGVVDDSQLPKDRFSAERLKGVDSTLKIQPAKLEDSAVYLCASSPGGVPSSYEQYFGPGTRLTVT.